A selection of T cell receptor beta chains follows, all from one sample in a study of CD8 T cells in Susac syndrome. TCRdb fed the immunoSEQ multiplex PCR reads into MiXCR, producing one record per CDR3 protein. The repertoire holds some 200,000 distinct CDR3 sequences, with nearly 97% as singletons. Material for sequencing was CD4+ T cells from PBMCs. The receptors come from a human donor with multiple sclerosis. The CDR3 runs from the conserved cysteine through the conserved F or W. Fields, in order: V gene, clone size, J gene, D gene, CDR3 DNA, CDR3 protein. D genes are given only for firm matches. For some rows the clone size is stated as once, few or many, or as a class when expanded; others skip it.

TRBV12-3/TRBV12-4	few	TRBJ2-7	NA	TGTGCCATTGGGGGAGGCAGTACCTACGAGCAGTACTTC	CAIGGGSTYEQYF
TRBV7-9	NA	TRBJ2-5	TRBD2	TGTGCCAGCAGCTTAGCGGGAGGGCTCGGGGAGACCCAGTACTTC	CASSLAGGLGETQYF
TRBV30	NA	TRBJ2-4	NA	TGTGCCTGGGGACTAGCCAAAAACATTCAGTACTTC	CAWGLAKNIQYF
TRBV4-1	NA	TRBJ2-5	NA	TGCGCCAGCAGCCACATCCTCCTGGAGACCCAGTACTTC	CASSHILLETQYF
TRBV27	NA	TRBJ1-5	NA	TGTGCCAGCAGTACCCGCAATCAGCCCCAGCATTTT	CASSTRNQPQHF
TRBV9	NA	TRBJ2-1	TRBD2	TGTGCCAGCAGCGTAGTTGTTAGCGGGAATGAGCAGTTCTTC	CASSVVVSGNEQFF
TRBV30	NA	TRBJ2-7	NA	TGTGCCTGGAGAGAACAGGGGAGGTTCTACGAGCAGTACTTC	CAWREQGRFYEQYF
TRBV29-1	NA	TRBJ2-1	TRBD2	TGCAGCGTTGAAGATCCGCGGGGGGGATACAATGAGCAGTTCTTC	CSVEDPRGGYNEQFF
TRBV6-1	NA	TRBJ1-5	TRBD1	TGTGCCAGCAGTGAAGTAACAGGGGGACTGGGCAATCAGCCCCAGCATTTT	CASSEVTGGLGNQPQHF
TRBV6-6	NA	TRBJ2-7	NA	TGTGCCAGCAGTTACTCGCGGGCGAGTTACGAGCAGTACTTC	CASSYSRASYEQYF
TRBV30	NA	TRBJ1-1	NA	TGTGCCTGGAGTGACCGGGACACTGAAGCTTTCTTT	CAWSDRDTEAFF
TRBV15	NA	TRBJ2-7	NA	TGTGCCACCAGCAGAGATTTCGGCCCAGGCGGATCCTACGAGCAGTACTTC	CATSRDFGPGGSYEQYF
TRBV5-1	NA	TRBJ1-1	NA	TGCGCCAGCAGCACAACAGGGTTAACTGAAGCTTTCTTT	CASSTTGLTEAFF
TRBV7-2	once	TRBJ2-7	TRBD2	TGTGCCAGCAGCGCGGGACTAAGGGGCGAGCAGTACTTC	CASSAGLRGEQYF
TRBV2	NA	TRBJ1-5	TRBD1	TGTGCCAGCAGTGAGGGACAGAGCAATCAGCCCCAGCATTTT	CASSEGQSNQPQHF
TRBV7-9	once	TRBJ1-5	NA	TGTGCCAGCAGCTTAGTTGGGAGCAATCAGCCCCAGCATTTT	CASSLVGSNQPQHF
TRBV20-1	NA	TRBJ2-5	TRBD2	TGCAGTGCTAGTCTTATAGCGGGGGTAGAAGGGACCCAGTACTTC	CSASLIAGVEGTQYF
TRBV15	NA	TRBJ2-7	NA	TGTGCCACCAGCAGAGAAGGGCTTGGGGGTGAGCAGTACTTC	CATSREGLGGEQYF
TRBV20-1	once	TRBJ1-2	NA	TGCAGTGCTAGTCTCGGGGTAGGCTACACCTTC	CSASLGVGYTF
TRBV29-1	NA	TRBJ2-7	NA	TGCAGCGTTGCGCCGAGCTCCTACGAGCAGTACTTC	CSVAPSSYEQYF
TRBV10-3	NA	TRBJ1-2	NA	TGTGCCATCAGTCCGCATGTTGGTGGCTACACCTTC	CAISPHVGGYTF